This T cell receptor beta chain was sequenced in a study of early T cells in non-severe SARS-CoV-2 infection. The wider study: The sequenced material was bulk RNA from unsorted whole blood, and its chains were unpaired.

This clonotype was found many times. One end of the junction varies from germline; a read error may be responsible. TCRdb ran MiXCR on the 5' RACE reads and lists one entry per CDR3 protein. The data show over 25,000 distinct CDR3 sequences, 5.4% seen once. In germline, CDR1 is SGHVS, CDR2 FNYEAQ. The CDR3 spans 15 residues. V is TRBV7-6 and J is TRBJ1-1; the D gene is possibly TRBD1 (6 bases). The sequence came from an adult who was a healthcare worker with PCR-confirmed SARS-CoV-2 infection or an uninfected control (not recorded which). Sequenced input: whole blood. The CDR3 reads CASSPRQEANTEAFF. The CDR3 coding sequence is TGTGCCAGCAGCCCGCGACAGGAAGCGAACACTGAAGCTTTTTTT.